The source of this T cell receptor beta chain is a study of T cells in Graves' hyperthyroidism and ophthalmopathy. Looking at the study overall: Peripheral blood draws took place at initial diagnosis, ahead of any treatment. Study-level points and caveats: Appearing also in blood were most of the thyroid clonotypes expanded above 0.001. A 13 V-J model separated ophthalmopathy from stable hyperthyroidism.

Diagnoses were established using clinical symptoms, serum thyroxine and TRAb, thyroid ultrasound and orbital computed tomography. This clonotype was detected ten times or more. Its target is unknown. RNA transcripts served as the template for amplifying TCR beta CDR3 regions. HTBI primers were employed in a first-round RT-PCR of the TCR CDR3. TCRdb fed the multiplex PCR reads into MiXCR, producing one record per CDR3 protein. This table has about 350,000 distinct CDR3 sequences, approximately 15% appearing once. The source is a woman in her twenties or thirties with Graves' hyperthyroidism. The specimen sequenced was blood.

CDR3 loop: CASIPSSGSSGELFF. The CDR3 bases are TGTGCCAGCATCCCGTCTAGCGGGAGCTCCGGGGAGCTGTTTTTT. The chain joins TRBV7-2 to TRBJ2-2, with TRBD2 matching over 10 bases. This CDR3 contains 15 residues. The ends lost 7 bases at V and 6 bases at J; junction bases unmatched: 8. Germline CDR1 and CDR2: SGHTA and FQGNSA.